The 32 T cell receptor beta chains below were found in one sample sequenced in a study of follicular helper T cells after annual influenza vaccination. Produced via immunoSEQ multiplex PCR; TCRdb's table is partial and in-frame only. There are about 10,000 clones in the sample; about 80% occur only once, and around 0.37% lies in the top ten. Time point indicated: 2014-2015 season, 7 days after vaccination. The sequenced sample was CXCR5- memory CD4+ T cells sorted from blood, obtained 7 days after influenza vaccination. These TCRs come from an adult who received the influenza vaccine.

The chain employs TRBV18 and TRBJ1-1, with TRBD1 matching 10 bases. V gave up 4 bases and J gave up 0 bases; unmatched junction bases: 5. Germline V CDR1 and CDR2: KGHSH, LQKENI. This CDR3 has 16 amino acids. CDR3 in DNA: TGTGCCAGCTCACAAGACAGGGGGCAGATGAACACTGAAGCTTTCTTT. Translating it yields CASSQDRGQMNTEAFF. The entire variable domain, with the rest obtained from reference TRBV18 and TRBJ1-1, is as follows: NAGVMQNPRHLVRRRGQEARLRCSPMKGHSHVYWYRQLPEEGLKFMVYLQKENIIDESGMPKERFSAEFPKEGPSILRIQQVVRGDSAAYFCASSQDRGQMNTEAFFGQGTRLTVV.

J is TRBJ2-5 and V is TRBV9, with 10 nucleotides matching TRBD2. Germline values: CDR1 SGDLS, CDR2 YYNGEE. The CDR3 covers 15 residues. With V trimmed by 4 bases and J by 4 bases, 7 bases remained unmatched. Written as DNA, the CDR3 is TGTGCCAGCAGCCAAGCGGGGGGGCCGGGAGAGACCCAGTACTTC. This codes for CASSQAGGPGETQYF.

This sequence joins TRBV19 and TRBJ1-2, with unresolved D. The ends were cut back, 5 bases at V and 6 bases at J, with 10 bases in the middle. Germline CDR1 is LNHDA and CDR2 is SQIVND (reference sequence). This CDR3 is built from 12 residues. The CDR3 DNA reads TGTGCCAGTAGTCCTCGAGGGCATGGCTACACCTTC. Protein: CASSPRGHGYTF. Based on the CDR3 plus reference TRBV19 and TRBJ1-2, the full variable domain is DGGITQSPKYLFRKEGQNVTLSCEQNLNHDAMYWYRQDPGQGLRLIYYSQIVNDFQKGDIAEGYSVSREKKESFPLTVTSAQKNPTAFYLCASSPRGHGYTFGSGTRLTVV.

This chain connects TRBV27 to TRBJ1-5, with 7 positions matching TRBD1. The CDR3 is 16 amino acids. V gave up 8 bases and J gave up 4 bases; unmatched junction bases: 14. CDR1 is MNHEY, CDR2 SMNVEV, per germline (reference sequence). The CDR3 protein is CASAGLGQGGNQPQHF. The CDR3 coding sequence is TGTGCCAGCGCGGGCCTGGGGCAGGGGGGAAATCAGCCCCAGCATTTT.

This chain links TRBV7-2 with TRBJ1-2; the D gene is possibly TRBD1 (5 bases). The CDR3 contains 16 residues. Germline V lookup: CDR1 SGHTA, CDR2 FQGNSA. V shed 5 bases and J shed 2 bases, with 18 bases lying between them. CDR3 in amino acids: CASSQGLWSGNYGYTF. CDR3 nucleotide sequence: TGTGCCAGCAGCCAGGGCTTGTGGTCAGGGAACTATGGCTACACCTTC.

This sequence joins TRBV5-4 and TRBJ1-4, with 9 nucleotides matching TRBD1. This CDR3 region has 15 residues. V gave up 4 bases and J gave up 7 bases; unmatched junction bases: 8. Germline V CDR1 and CDR2: SGHNT, YYREEE (reference sequence). CDR3: CASSGSGQGSEKLFF. The CDR3 DNA follows: TGTGCCAGCAGCGGATCGGGACAGGGCTCTGAAAAACTGTTTTTT.

CDR3 region: CASSSWDGYQPQHF. The CDR3 DNA reads TGTGCCAGTAGTAGCTGGGACGGATATCAGCCCCAGCATTTT. The gene calls are TRBV19 and TRBJ1-5; D may be TRBD1 (5 bases). V lost 4 bases and J lost 5, with 12 bases in between. The CDR3 length is 14 residues. Germline lookup yields CDR1 LNHDA and CDR2 SQIVND (reference sequence).

The gene calls are TRBV18 and TRBJ1-2; TRBD1 aligns across 10 bases. CDR3 length: 17 amino acids. The germline CDR1 and CDR2 sequences are KGHSH and LQKENI. Trimming took 1 base from V and 3 from J; bases not matched to a gene: 8. In DNA, the CDR3 is TGTGCCAGCTCACCACTCCCCGGGACAGGGGTCTACTATGGCTACACCTTC. It codes for CASSPLPGTGVYYGYTF.

DNA for the CDR3: TGCGCCAGCAGCCCCTCGGGACAGGGTATTTACGGGGAGCTGTTTTTT. It specifies CASSPSGQGIYGELFF. V gene TRBV4-1 combines with J gene TRBJ2-2; 9 bases agree with TRBD1. The CDR3 consists of 16 residues. The J segment lost 7 bases and the V segment lost 4 bases, leaving 10 bases of the junction unmatched. Per germline, CDR1 MGHRA and CDR2 YSYEKL.

The count of this clone is one. The V call is TRBV11-3, the J call TRBJ1-1; possible D gene TRBD1, 5 bases. CDR1 is SGHNT and CDR2 is YENEEA in the germline V gene. Trimming took off 4 bases at V and 3 bases at J, with 15 bases between the two ends. The CDR3 runs to 15 residues. This chain's CDR3 is CASSSGGSRDTEAFF. The CDR3 nucleotides read TGTGCCAGCAGCTCGGGGGGGAGTAGGGACACTGAAGCTTTCTTT.

This clone appeared once. The chain has TRBV11-2 and TRBJ1-1, with 9 bases aligning to TRBD1. This CDR3 comprises 19 residues. Germline V lookup: CDR1 SGHAT, CDR2 FQNNGV. V shed 2 bases and J 1 base; nucleotides not matched to a gene: 14. The CDR3 DNA is TGTGCCAGCAGCTTATGGGGACAGGGTGCCGCGGATGGGAACACTGAAGCTTTCTTT. Protein: CASSLWGQGAADGNTEAFF.

This chain connects TRBV21-1 to TRBJ1-1. TRBV21-1 is described as a pseudogene. CDR3 length: 13 amino acids. CDR3 in amino acids: CASSKEVNTEAFF. CDR3 nucleotide sequence: TGTGCCAGCAGCAAAGAGGTGAACACTGAAGCTTTCTTT.

The chain links TRBV2 to TRBJ2-3; TRBD1 agrees at 8 bases. There are 20 residues in the CDR3. Germline V CDR1 and CDR2: SNHLY, FYNNEI. The trim removed 4 bases at V and 1 base at J, leaving 19 bases unmatched. In DNA form, the CDR3 reads TGTGCCAGCAGTGCTACGGGCGGGACAGGTAGGGGTTTCCGCACAGATACGCAGTATTTT. It codes for CASSATGGTGRGFRTDTQYF.

The rearrangement links TRBV10-3 to TRBJ1-1, with a possible D match to TRBD1 (6 bases). The germline V and J ends were trimmed by 7 bases and 1 base, with 10 bases remaining between them. This CDR3 spans 13 amino acids. CDR1 is ENHRY, CDR2 SYGVKD, per germline. CDR3 residues: CAITRQENTEAFF. In DNA form, the CDR3 reads TGTGCCATCACCAGACAGGAGAACACTGAAGCTTTCTTT.

This sequence joins TRBV7-2 and TRBJ2-3; D is ambiguous. Trimming shortened V by 5 bases and J by 0 bases, and 12 bases separated the two germline ends. CDR1 is SGHTA, CDR2 FQGNSA, per germline. This CDR3 region has 15 residues. This CDR3 is CASSLSYSSTDTQYF. The CDR3 DNA is TGTGCCAGCAGCCTAAGTTACTCTAGCACAGATACGCAGTATTTT.

The chain is built from TRBV2 and TRBJ1-1; TRBD1 matches at 9 bases. The V gene end was trimmed by 6 bases and the J gene end by 5 bases; junction bases not matched to a gene: 10. Germline CDR1 reads SNHLY; CDR2 reads FYNNEI. CDR3 length equals 15 residues. CDR3 coding DNA: TGTGCCAGCAGACTAACAGGGGGCGTGGGAACTGAAGCTTTCTTT. It translates to CASRLTGGVGTEAFF.

The rearrangement uses TRBV27 and TRBJ1-6; perhaps TRBD1 as D (5 bases). Germline V gene sequence: CDR1 MNHEY, CDR2 SMNVEV (reference sequence). Trimming pared 3 bases from V and 14 bases from J, leaving 14 bases between. This CDR3 spans 13 amino acids. DNA of the CDR3: TGTGCCAGCAGTTTTGGGGTGCAGGGAGCCCTCCACTTT. It translates to CASSFGVQGALHF.

The chain combines TRBV2 with TRBJ1-6, with 8 bases that match TRBD1. Trimming cost V 2 bases and J 6 bases; bases outside gene matches: 9. From germline, CDR1 is SNHLY and CDR2 FYNNEI. There are 17 residues in the CDR3. CDR3 DNA sequence: TGTGCCAGCAGTGAATACCGCAGGGGGCAGACTAATTCACCCCTCCACTTT. It codes for CASSEYRRGQTNSPLHF.

The table lists this clone with a count of one. V and J are TRBV7-3 and TRBJ2-2; 9 bases are a match to TRBD1. Trimming at V came to 5 bases and at J to 6 bases, leaving 7 bases not matched to a gene. The CDR3 covers 15 residues. Germline V gives CDR1 SGHTA, CDR2 FQGTGA. CDR3 nucleotide sequence: TGTGCCAGCAGCCCCGGGACAGGGTTGTCCGGGGAGCTGTTTTTT. This encodes CASSPGTGLSGELFF.

The gene calls are TRBV11-2 and TRBJ2-2; D is unclear. The CDR3 is 14 residues long. Trimming removed 3 bases at V and 5 bases at J, with 10 bases between. The germline CDR1 and CDR2 sequences are SGHAT and FQNNGV. CDR3 loop: CASSLPGSTGELFF. The CDR3 nucleotides read TGTGCCAGCAGCTTGCCTGGGTCGACCGGGGAGCTGTTTTTT.

The J gene is TRBJ1-1, the V gene TRBV27, with 8 positions matching TRBD1. V was pared by 6 bases and J by 11 bases, with 14 bases of the junction left unmatched. The CDR3 is 14 amino acids. Germline CDR1 and CDR2: MNHEY and SMNVEV (reference sequence). Here the CDR3 DNA reads TGTGCCAGCAGAGTTAGGACAGGGCGGGGGACGGCTTTCTTT. Amino acid sequence: CASRVRTGRGTAFF.

This clone has only a few counts. The chain links TRBV4-3 to TRBJ1-2; D is perhaps TRBD1 (5 bases). This CDR3 comprises 12 residues. V shed 1 base and J shed 8 bases, with 8 bases lying between them. Germline values: CDR1 LGHNA, CDR2 YSLEER. CDR3 DNA: TGCGCCAGCAGCCAAGGGCGGGGCGGCTACACCTTC. Amino acids: CASSQGRGGYTF.

The chain carries TRBV5-4 and TRBJ1-1; 9 nucleotides match TRBD1. V shed 2 bases and J 4 bases; nucleotides not matched to a gene: 6. Germline-derived CDR1 and CDR2 are SGHNT and YYREEE (reference sequence). CDR3 length: 15 residues. CDR3 sequence: CASSFNRDRVTEAFF. DNA of the CDR3: TGTGCCAGCAGCTTTAACCGGGACAGGGTCACTGAAGCTTTCTTT.

This chain uses TRBV11-3 with TRBJ1-1; D gene ambiguous. The V end lost 0 bases, the J end lost 0 bases, and 5 bases lay between the germline ends. The CDR3 covers 14 residues. Germline V CDR1 and CDR2: SGHNT, YENEEA. Here the CDR3 DNA reads TGTGCCAGCAGCTTAGAGGATATGAACACTGAAGCTTTCTTT. This translates into CASSLEDMNTEAFF. Looking up the rest from reference TRBV11-3 and TRBJ1-1 gives the full variable domain: EAGVVQSPRYKIIEKKQPVAFWCNPISGHNTLYWYLQNLGQGPELLIRYENEEAVDDSQLPKDRFSAERLKGVDSTLKIQPAELGDSAVYLCASSLEDMNTEAFFGQGTRLTVV.

The chain recombines TRBV4-3 with TRBJ1-1; D is unresolved. With 0 bases removed from V and 8 bases from J, the gap between germline ends came to 13 bases. Per the germline V gene, CDR1 is LGHNA and CDR2 is YSLEER. There are 14 residues in the CDR3. DNA of the CDR3: TGCGCCAGCAGCCAAGAAGGAAGGAAGGGAGAAGCTTTCTTT. Encoded protein: CASSQEGRKGEAFF.

The chain employs TRBV10-3 and TRBJ2-1; D possibly corresponds to TRBD2 (6 bases). Germline V lookup: CDR1 ENHRY, CDR2 SYGVKD. The CDR3 totals 16 residues. V was cut by 3 bases and J by 7 bases, with 19 bases left in between. The CDR3 DNA follows: TGTGCCATCAGTGATAAGACTCTAGCGTCGAGGAATGAGCAGTTCTTC. It is translated as CAISDKTLASRNEQFF.

The chain employs TRBV18 and TRBJ2-2; D is ambiguous. The germline CDR1 and CDR2 sequences are KGHSH and LQKENI. The CDR3 spans 13 residues. With 2 bases removed from V and 1 base from J, the gap between germline ends came to 2 bases. The CDR3 region is CASSPGNTGELFF. CDR3 in DNA: TGTGCCAGCTCACCAGGGAACACCGGGGAGCTGTTTTTT.

This clone was counted between two and nine times. This sequence joins TRBV7-8 and TRBJ2-7; D remains unclear. This CDR3 spans 12 amino acids. V was shortened by 3 bases and J by 8 bases, with 11 bases between the two germline ends. The germline gives CDR1 SGHVS, CDR2 FQNEAQ. This chain's CDR3 is CASSFGVEKQYF. As DNA, the CDR3 is TGTGCCAGCAGCTTTGGGGTAGAAAAGCAGTACTTC.

This clone was found a few times. This sequence joins TRBV11-1 and TRBJ2-7; 10 nucleotides line up with TRBD1. V dropped 1 base and J dropped 6; count of bases not matched to a gene: 3. The CDR3 extends over 14 amino acids. The germline gives CDR1 SGHAT, CDR2 FQDESV (reference sequence). The CDR3 region is CASSLVWTGGEQYF. The CDR3 bases are TGTGCCAGCAGCTTAGTGTGGACAGGGGGCGAGCAGTACTTC.

The chain combines TRBV2 with TRBJ1-2; perhaps TRBD1 as D (5 bases). Trimming removed 4 bases at V and 10 bases at J, with 13 bases between. CDR3 length equals 12 residues. The germline gives CDR1 SNHLY, CDR2 FYNNEI. CDR3 residues: CASSVGTVSYTF. In nucleotides, the CDR3 is TGTGCCAGCAGTGTGGGGACGGTATCCTACACCTTC.

The chain joins TRBV27 to TRBJ2-5, with TRBD2 identical over 9 bases. V lost 2 bases and J lost 3; bases outside the gene matches: 13. The CDR3 has 18 amino acids. The germline V gene has CDR1 MNHEY and CDR2 SMNVEV (reference sequence). The CDR3 bases are TGTGCCAGCAGTTTACCCCGTAGGGCTAGCGGGAAAAAAGAGACCCAGTACTTC. Its protein product is CASSLPRRASGKKETQYF.

This rearrangement joins TRBV7-2 to TRBJ2-3; no clear D. From germline, CDR1 is SGHTA and CDR2 FQGNSA. CDR3 length: 13 residues. Trimming took 4 bases from V and 5 from J, leaving 10 bases between them. The CDR3 nucleotides are TGTGCCAGCAGCTCAAGAAGTAGAGATACGCAGTATTTT. This translates into CASSSRSRDTQYF.